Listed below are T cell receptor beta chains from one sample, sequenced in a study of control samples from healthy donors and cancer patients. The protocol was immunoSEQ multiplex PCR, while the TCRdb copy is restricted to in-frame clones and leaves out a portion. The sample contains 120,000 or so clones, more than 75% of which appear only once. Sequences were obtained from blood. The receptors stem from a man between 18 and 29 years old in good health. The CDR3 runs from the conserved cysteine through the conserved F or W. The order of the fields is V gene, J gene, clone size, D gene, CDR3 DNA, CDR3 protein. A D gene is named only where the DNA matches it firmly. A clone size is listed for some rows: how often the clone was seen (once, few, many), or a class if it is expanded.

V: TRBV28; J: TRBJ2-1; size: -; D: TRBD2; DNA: TGTGCCAGCAGTTTGGAGGGGTGGGCGGGGGGCTACAATGAGCAGTTCTTC; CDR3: CASSLEGWAGGYNEQFF
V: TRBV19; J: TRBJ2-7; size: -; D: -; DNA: TGTGCCAGTAGTGTTTTAGTAGGGGTCTACGAGCAGTACTTC; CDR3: CASSVLVGVYEQYF
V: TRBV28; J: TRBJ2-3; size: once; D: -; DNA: TGTGCCAGCATTCCCTCAAAAGGGGGGCAGACAGATACGCAGTATTTT; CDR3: CASIPSKGGQTDTQYF
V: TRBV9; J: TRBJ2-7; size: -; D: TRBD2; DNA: TGTGCCAGCAGCGGGACTAGTACCTACGAGCAGTACTTC; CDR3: CASSGTSTYEQYF
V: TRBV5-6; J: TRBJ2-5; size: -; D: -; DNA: TGTGCCAGCAGCTCGGGTTGGAGGGATCAAGAGACCCAGTACTTC; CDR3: CASSSGWRDQETQYF
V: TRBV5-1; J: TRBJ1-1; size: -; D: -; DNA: TGCGCCAGCAGCTTGCTTCAGGGGCTCCTCACTGAAGCTTTCTTT; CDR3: CASSLLQGLLTEAFF
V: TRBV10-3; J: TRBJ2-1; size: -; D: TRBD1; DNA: TGTGCCATCAGGGGACAGGGGGTACATAATGAGCAGTTCTTC; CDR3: CAIRGQGVHNEQFF
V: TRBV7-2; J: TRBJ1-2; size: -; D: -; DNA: TGTGCCAGCAGTAAGCAGGGGCGCACTAACTATGGCTACACCTTC; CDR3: CASSKQGRTNYGYTF
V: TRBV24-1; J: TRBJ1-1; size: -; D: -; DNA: TGTGCCACCAGTGATCTTGCAGGGGCTGAAGCTTTCTTT; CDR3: CATSDLAGAEAFF
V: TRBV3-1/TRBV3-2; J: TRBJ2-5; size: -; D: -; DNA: TGTGCCAGCAGCCACCCTCAAGAGACCCAGTACTTC; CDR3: CASSHPQETQYF
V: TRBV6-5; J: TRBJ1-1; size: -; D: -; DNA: TGTGCCAGCAGCCGCGTCCGGGACATTGCGACTGAAGCTTTCTTT; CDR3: CASSRVRDIATEAFF
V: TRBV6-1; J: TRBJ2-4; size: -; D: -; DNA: TGTGCCAGCGGTGACAAAGCCAAAAACATTCAGTACTTC; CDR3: CASGDKAKNIQYF
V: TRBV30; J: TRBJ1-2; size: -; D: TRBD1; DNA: TGTGCCTATCACCGGGACAGCTATGGCTACACCTTC; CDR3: CAYHRDSYGYTF
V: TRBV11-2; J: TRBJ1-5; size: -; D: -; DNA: TGTGCCAGCAGCGCGAGGGGGGGGTCAAGTCAGCCCCAGCATTTT; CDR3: CASSARGGSSQPQHF
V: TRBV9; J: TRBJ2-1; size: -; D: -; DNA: TGTGCCAGCAGCTCCTCCGCCCAGCGGTCCAATGAGCAGTTCTTC; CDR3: CASSSSAQRSNEQFF
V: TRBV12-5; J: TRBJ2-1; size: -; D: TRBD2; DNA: TGTGCTAGTGGACAATTCGGACTAGCGGGTTCCTCCTACAATGAGCAGTTCTTC; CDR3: CASGQFGLAGSSYNEQFF
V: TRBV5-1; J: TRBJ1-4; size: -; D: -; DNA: TGCGCCAGCAGCTCCGGGGGGGGTACGACTAATGAAAAACTGTTTTTT; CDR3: CASSSGGGTTNEKLFF
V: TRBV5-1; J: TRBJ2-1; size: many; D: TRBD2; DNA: TGCGCCAGCAGTCCCGCTAGCGGGAGGAACAATGAGCAGTTCTTC; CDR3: CASSPASGRNNEQFF
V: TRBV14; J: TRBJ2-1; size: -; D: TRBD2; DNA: TGTGCCAGCAGCCGCGGGACTAGCGGGAGTGTTGAGCAGTTCTTC; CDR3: CASSRGTSGSVEQFF
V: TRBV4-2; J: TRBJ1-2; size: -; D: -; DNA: TGTGCCAGCAGCCAAGTCCTGACCTATGGCTACACCTTC; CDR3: CASSQVLTYGYTF
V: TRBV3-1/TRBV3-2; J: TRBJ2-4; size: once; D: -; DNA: TGTGCCAGCAGCCGTGGGGGTCTAGCCAAAAACATTCAGTACTTC; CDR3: CASSRGGLAKNIQYF
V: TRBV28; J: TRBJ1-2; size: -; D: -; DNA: TGTGCCAGCAGTTTATCGAGGGCTAACGGCTACACCTTC; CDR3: CASSLSRANGYTF
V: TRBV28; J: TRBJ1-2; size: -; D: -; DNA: TGTGCCAGCAGTCCCTCGAAGGGGCTCTATGGCTACACCTTC; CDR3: CASSPSKGLYGYTF
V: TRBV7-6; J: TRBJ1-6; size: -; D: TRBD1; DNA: TGTGCCAGCAGCTTATCCCGGGACAGCCCGTATTCACCCCTCCACTTT; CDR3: CASSLSRDSPYSPLHF
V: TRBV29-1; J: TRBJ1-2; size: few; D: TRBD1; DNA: TGCAGCGCCGACTGGACAGGCGGGGCGAATGGCTACACCTTC; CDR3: CSADWTGGANGYTF
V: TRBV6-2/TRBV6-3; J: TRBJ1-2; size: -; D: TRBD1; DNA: TGTGCCAGCAGTCCCCCCAGGGGACAGTCGGAAAACTATGGCTACACCTTC; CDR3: CASSPPRGQSENYGYTF
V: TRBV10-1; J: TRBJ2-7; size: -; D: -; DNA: TGCGCCAGCAGTTACGACAGGTCCGGCGAGCAGTACTTC; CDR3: CASSYDRSGEQYF
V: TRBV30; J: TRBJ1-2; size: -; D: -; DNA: TGTGCCTGGAGATCAATCGGACAGTCTTGGCACACCTTC; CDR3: CAWRSIGQSWHTF
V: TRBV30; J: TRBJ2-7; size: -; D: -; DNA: TGTGCCTGGGAAGGACCAGGGCTCGAGCAGTACTTC; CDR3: CAWEGPGLEQYF
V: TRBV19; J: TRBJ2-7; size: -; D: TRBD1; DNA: TGTGCCAGTAGTATGAACAGGGGGTCGCTCCTTGAGCAGTACTTC; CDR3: CASSMNRGSLLEQYF
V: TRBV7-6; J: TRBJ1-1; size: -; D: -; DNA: TGTGCCAGCAGCCTAGACAGGAGCAACACTGAAGCTTTCTTT; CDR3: CASSLDRSNTEAFF
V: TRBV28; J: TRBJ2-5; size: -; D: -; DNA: TGTGCCAGCAGTCCCCCCCGAGGAGGGGAAAAGACCCAGTACTTC; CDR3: CASSPPRGGEKTQYF
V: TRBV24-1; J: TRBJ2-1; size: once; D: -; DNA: TGTGCCACCAGTGAGTCTCGGCCAGCTTACAATGAGCAGTTCTTC; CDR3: CATSESRPAYNEQFF
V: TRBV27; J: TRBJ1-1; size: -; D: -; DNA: TGTGCCAGCTTATCAGGGAAAAACACTGAAGCTTTCTTT; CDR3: CASLSGKNTEAFF
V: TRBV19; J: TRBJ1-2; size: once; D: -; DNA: TGTGCCAGCGGGACCTATGGCTACACCTTC; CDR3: CASGTYGYTF
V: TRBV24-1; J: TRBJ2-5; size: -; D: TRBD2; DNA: TGTGCCACCAGTGACCAGACTAGCGGAAGACAAGAGACCCAGTACTTC; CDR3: CATSDQTSGRQETQYF
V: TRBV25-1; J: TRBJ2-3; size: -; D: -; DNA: TGTGCCAGCAGTGGAGCCCGCACAGATACGCAGTATTTT; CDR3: CASSGARTDTQYF
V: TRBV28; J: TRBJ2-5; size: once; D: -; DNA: TGTGCCAGCGGGGGAGCGCGGGAGACCCAGTACTTC; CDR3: CASGGARETQYF
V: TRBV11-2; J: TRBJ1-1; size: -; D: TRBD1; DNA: TGTGCCAGCACCCTCTCCCTACAGGGGCAAGGAGCTTTCTTT; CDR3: CASTLSLQGQGAFF
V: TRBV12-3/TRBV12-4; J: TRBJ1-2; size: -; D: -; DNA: TGTGCCAGCAGTCTCGGGACGGTAAGGAACACCTTC; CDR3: CASSLGTVRNTF